The 21 T cell receptor beta chains below all came from one sample that was sequenced in a study of cytomegalovirus exposure and HLA in healthy donors. The primer mix had 60 Vbeta and 13 Jbeta primers. Libraries were prepared by immunoSEQ multiplex PCR; TCRdb keeps only in-frame clonotypes and omits some of them. The top ten clones hold 1.6% of a sample with about 140,000 clones, roughly 80% of them seen once. The sequencing input was PBMCs. These receptors were taken from a female donor in good health and CMV-seronegative.

The rearrangement joins TRBV28 to TRBJ2-7; 12 bases fit TRBD2. The assigned J gene may be wrong: the sequence end matches TRBJ2-1 better. The CDR3 totals 17 residues. From germline, CDR1 is MDHEN and CDR2 SYDVKM. The CDR3 DNA reads as TGTGCCAGCAGTTTATCTCCGGGACTAGCGGGCTACAATGAGCAGTTCTTC. Its translation: CASSLSPGLAGYNEQFF.

The chain uses TRBV28 and TRBJ2-5; 11 nucleotides align to TRBD2. V trimming: 2 bases; J trimming: 4 bases; junction bases outside the gene matches: 9. Germline V gene lookup returns CDR1 MDHEN and CDR2 SYDVKM. The CDR3 extends over 17 amino acids. The CDR3 region is CASSLKLAGDSRETQYF. CDR3 DNA sequence: TGTGCCAGCAGTTTAAAACTAGCGGGAGATAGTAGAGAGACCCAGTACTTC. Drawing the rest from reference TRBV28 and TRBJ2-5, the complete variable domain is DVKVTQSSRYLVKRTGEKVFLECVQDMDHENMFWYRQDPGLGLRLIYFSYDVKMKEKGDIPEGYSVSREKKERFSLILESASTNQTSMYLCASSLKLAGDSRETQYFGPGTRLLVL.

V and J are TRBV11-3 and TRBJ2-7; possibly TRBD2 for D (7 bases). CDR3 length: 16 amino acids. V lost 1 base, J lost 4 bases, and 17 bases lay in between. Germline assignment: CDR1 SGHNT and CDR2 YENEEA. CDR3 in amino acids: CASSLGGGGVVYEQYF. The CDR3 DNA reads as TGTGCCAGCAGCTTAGGGGGAGGGGGGGTGGTATACGAGCAGTACTTC. The entire variable domain, with the rest obtained from reference TRBV11-3 and TRBJ2-7, is as follows: EAGVVQSPRYKIIEKKQPVAFWCNPISGHNTLYWYLQNLGQGPELLIRYENEEAVDDSQLPKDRFSAERLKGVDSTLKIQPAELGDSAVYLCASSLGGGGVVYEQYFGPGTRLTVT.

The chain uses TRBV2 and TRBJ2-2, with D perhaps matching TRBD1 (5 bases). Trimming left V 1 base short and J 2 bases short, with 11 bases between. Looked up from germline, CDR1 is SNHLY and CDR2 is FYNNEI. This CDR3 contains 16 residues. The CDR3: CASSEVQGSNTGELFF. CDR3 DNA: TGTGCCAGCAGTGAAGTGCAGGGATCAAACACCGGGGAGCTGTTTTTT. Filled out from reference TRBV2 and TRBJ2-2, the complete variable domain reads EPEVTQTPSHQVTQMGQEVILRCVPISNHLYFYWYRQILGQKVEFLVSFYNNEISEKSEIFDDQFSVERPDGSNFTLKIRSTKLEDSAMYFCASSEVQGSNTGELFFGEGSRLTVL.

V gene TRBV28 combines with J gene TRBJ1-5; unclear D gene. This CDR3 region has 14 residues. Germline CDR1 is MDHEN and CDR2 is SYDVKM. With 2 bases removed from V and 0 bases from J, the gap between germline ends came to 5 bases. The CDR3 DNA sequence: TGTGCCAGCAGTTTACCGGTTAGCAATCAGCCCCAGCATTTT. Protein product: CASSLPVSNQPQHF.

The V and J genes are TRBV21-1 and TRBJ2-7; the DNA was not compared with TRBD1, the D call given in the table. TRBV21-1 counts as a pseudogene. The CDR3 runs 14 residues. The CDR3 DNA sequence: TGTGCCAGCAGCAAATCCGGGACAGGGGACGAGCAGTACTTC. Translation: CASSKSGTGDEQYF.

This clone was counted a single time. V and J are TRBV30 and TRBJ1-4; no clear D gene. The CDR3 is 16 residues long. Trimming stripped 3 bases from V and 0 bases from J, with 14 bases between. In germline, CDR1 is GTSNPN, CDR2 SVGIG (reference sequence). CDR3 bases: TGTGCCTGGAGAATGAGTTTAACGGCAACTAATGAAAAACTGTTTTTT. Amino acid sequence: CAWRMSLTATNEKLFF.

This chain uses TRBV11-2 with TRBJ1-1; tentative D call: TRBD1 (6 bases). There are 15 residues in the CDR3. Germline V gives CDR1 SGHAT, CDR2 FQNNGV. V was cut by 6 bases and J by 5 bases, with 19 bases left in between. The CDR3 region has the DNA TGTGCCAGCAGTGGGCAGGGGCGCCTAGAAACTGAAGCTTTCTTT. This codes for CASSGQGRLETEAFF.

The V call is TRBV28, the J call TRBJ1-6; a possible D gene is TRBD1 (6 bases). Between the trimmed V and J ends, which lost 5 bases and 1 base, there was a span of 9 bases. CDR3 length equals 15 residues. Germline loops: CDR1 MDHEN, CDR2 SYDVKM. In nucleotides, the CDR3 is TGTGCCAGCAGTGTTGACAGGTCCTATAATTCACCCCTCCACTTT. As protein: CASSVDRSYNSPLHF.

CDR3 coding DNA: TGTGCCAGCAGCCGACCAACAACCGGGACAGCATACGAAAAACTGTTTTTT. Translating it yields CASSRPTTGTAYEKLFF. The genes are TRBV7-9 and TRBJ1-4; 7 bases line up with TRBD1. Germline CDR1 SEHNR, CDR2 FQNEAQ (reference sequence). The V gene end was trimmed by 5 bases and the J gene end by 8 bases; junction bases not matched to a gene: 17. The CDR3 covers 17 residues.

With regard to this clone: One junction end does not reproduce the germline sequence, and a read error may be involved. Other DNA variants within this sample encode the same CDR3. The rearrangement uses TRBV15 and TRBJ2-3, with unresolved D. The germline CDR1 and CDR2 sequences are LNHNV and YYDKDF (reference sequence). The CDR3 loop spans 12 amino acids. The CDR3, as DNA: TGCGCCACCAGCAAAACAAACGAACCGCAGTATTTT. Its protein product is CATSKTNEPQYF.

The rearrangement links TRBV5-4 to TRBJ2-1, with TRBD2 identical over 8 bases. The germline V gene encodes CDR1 SGHNT and CDR2 YYREEE (reference sequence). The CDR3 has 16 residues. V shed 5 bases and J 8 bases; nucleotides not matched to a gene: 15. The DNA of the CDR3 is TGTGCCAGCAGTCCCACCGGGACTAGTTTCGTTTATGAGCAGTTCTTC. Amino acids: CASSPTGTSFVYEQFF.

This clone appeared once. The genes are TRBV5-1 and TRBJ1-1, with a tentative D call TRBD1 (5 bases). Germline-derived CDR1 and CDR2 are SGHRS and YFSETQ. Between the trimmed V and J ends, which lost 4 bases and 3 bases, there was a span of 10 bases. This CDR3 has 13 residues. The CDR3 loop is CASSRGGDTEAFF. CDR3 sequence (DNA): TGCGCCAGCAGCCGGGGGGGGGACACTGAAGCTTTCTTT.

The chain has TRBV7-3 and TRBJ1-1; tentatively, D is TRBD1 (6 bases). This CDR3 has 14 amino acids. The germline V gene encodes CDR1 SGHTA and CDR2 FQGTGA. V lost 5 bases, J lost 4 bases, and 14 bases lay in between. CDR3 amino acids: CASSPDGQFTEAFF. Here the CDR3 DNA reads TGTGCCAGCAGCCCGGATGGACAGTTCACTGAAGCTTTCTTT.

The genes are TRBV6-5 and TRBJ1-1, with a possible D match to TRBD1 (5 bases). V was shortened by 8 bases and J by 1 base, with 17 bases between the two germline ends. The CDR3 has 15 amino acids. CDR1 is MNHEY and CDR2 is SVGAGI in the germline V gene. The CDR3 spells CASARSGVGNTEAFF. The CDR3 nucleotides are TGTGCCAGCGCCCGGTCGGGGGTGGGGAACACTGAAGCTTTCTTT.

This rearrangement joins TRBV6-1 to TRBJ2-5, with D tentatively TRBD1 (6 bases). The J call could be wrong; TRBJ2-7 is a better fit for the DNA end. The CDR3 sequence is 15 residues long. Germline V gene data show CDR1 as MNHNS and CDR2 as SASEGT. The CDR3 here is CASSLPGHPTYEQYF. For the CDR3, the DNA is TGTGCCAGCAGCCTACCGGGACATCCGACCTACGAGCAGTACTTC.

The chain couples TRBV5-1 to TRBJ2-1; 9 nucleotides line up with TRBD2. V trimming: 6 bases; J trimming: 7 bases; junction bases outside the gene matches: 11. This CDR3 has 15 residues. CDR1 is SGHRS and CDR2 is YFSETQ in the germline V gene. CDR3: CASKVTGTSRNEQFF. CDR3 sequence (DNA): TGCGCCAGCAAGGTGACAGGGACTAGCCGTAATGAGCAGTTCTTC.

The rearrangement joins TRBV15 to TRBJ1-2, with TRBD1 identical over 7 bases. The J segment lost 2 bases and the V segment lost 0 bases, leaving 12 bases of the junction unmatched. Germline V CDR1 and CDR2: LNHNV, YYDKDF (reference sequence). The CDR3 runs 18 residues. The CDR3 loop reads CATSRDPNWGDRNYGYTF. The CDR3 coding sequence is TGTGCCACCAGCAGAGACCCCAATTGGGGGGACAGAAACTATGGCTACACCTTC.

The V gene is TRBV6-5, the J gene TRBJ1-2; D remains unclear. V was pared by 2 bases and J by 6 bases, with 16 bases between. The CDR3 is 15 amino acids. Germline CDR1 reads MNHEY; CDR2 reads SVGAGI. The CDR3 here is CASSYRIASGDGYTF. The CDR3 region has the DNA TGTGCCAGCAGTTACCGGATTGCCTCCGGGGATGGCTACACCTTC.

This chain connects TRBV27 to TRBJ2-7; 11 bases are shared with TRBD2. There are 15 residues in the CDR3. CDR1 and CDR2 (germline): MNHEY, SMNVEV (reference sequence). The J segment lost 0 bases and the V segment lost 6 bases, leaving 4 bases of the junction unmatched. In DNA, the CDR3 is TGTGCCAGCAGAAGGACTAGCGGGCTCTCCTACGAGCAGTACTTC. Amino acid sequence: CASRRTSGLSYEQYF.

The chain is built from TRBV14 and TRBJ2-7, with 8 bases fitting TRBD1. The CDR3 consists of 15 residues. The germline V gene has CDR1 SGHDN and CDR2 FVKESK. Trimming removed 1 base from V and 2 bases from J; junction bases left unmatched: 4. The CDR3 loop reads CASSQVQGAAYEQYF. The CDR3 DNA is TGTGCCAGCAGCCAAGTCCAGGGGGCTGCCTACGAGCAGTACTTC. The full variable domain, in which reference TRBV14 and TRBJ2-7 provide the parts outside the CDR3, is EAGVTQFPSHSVIEKGQTVTLRCDPISGHDNLYWYRRVMGKEIKFLLHFVKESKQDESGMPNNRFLAERTGGTYSTLKVQPAELEDSGVYFCASSQVQGAAYEQYFGPGTRLTVT.